This T cell receptor (beta chain) is from a study of blood T cell repertoires in COVID-19. The wider study: COVID-19 samples collected from the United States, Italy and Spain covered acute and convalescent phases.

The sample holds a few counts of this clone. Participants classified as exposed had met a COVID-19 case within 2 weeks before study entry. Assay used: immunoSEQ multiplex PCR; TCRdb lists only in-frame clones, some missing. The sample has under 250,000 clones, roughly 80% seen once. Germline CDR1 and CDR2: SNHLY and FYNNEI. V gave up 6 bases and J gave up 7 bases; unmatched junction bases: 8. This CDR3 is built from 13 residues. The chain has TRBV2 and TRBJ1-2, with TRBD1 matching 7 bases. Source material: PBMCs or T cells enriched from blood (not recorded which). The sequence was obtained from a woman between 50 and 59 years old who had been exposed to COVID-19. The CDR3 loop reads CASRRQGSSGYTF. CDR3 nucleotide sequence: TGTGCCAGCAGAAGACAGGGATCAAGTGGCTACACCTTC.